These 14 T cell receptor beta chains originate from one sample sequenced in a study of early stage breast cancer tumors. Here immunoSEQ multiplex PCR was the method, and the copy in TCRdb shows in-frame clones only, minus some. The sample has some 9,700 clones; about 79% are singletons. The sequenced sample consisted of normal breast tissue next to the tumor. The receptors shown here come from a person aged 40 to 49 with breast cancer.

The chain is built from TRBV5-1 and TRBJ1-4; TRBD1 matches 9 bases. The CDR3 spans 15 residues. Germline CDR1 SGHRS, CDR2 YFSETQ. The V and J ends lost 3 bases and 7 bases, in that order; junction bases with no gene match: 7. The DNA of the CDR3 is TGCGCCAGCAGCTCCCTGGGACAGGGCGGTGAAAAACTGTTTTTT. It is translated as CASSSLGQGGEKLFF. Together with reference TRBV5-1 and TRBJ1-4, the CDR3 gives the full variable domain: KAGVTQTPRYLIKTRGQQVTLSCSPISGHRSVSWYQQTPGQGLQFLFEYFSETQRNKGNFPGRFSGRQFSNSRSEMNVSTLELGDSALYLCASSSLGQGGEKLFFGSGTQLSVL.

As regards this clone: One junction end disagrees with the germline gene, perhaps due to a read error. The rearrangement joins TRBV30 to TRBJ1-4; no firm D call. Looked up from germline, CDR1 is GTSNPN and CDR2 is SVGIG (reference sequence). This CDR3 spans 13 amino acids. The DNA of the CDR3 is TGTGCCTCGAGTAAATCCCCGACTGGAAAACTGTTTTTT. Translation gives CASSKSPTGKLFF.

This clone was seen more than once but under ten times. The rearrangement uses TRBV23-1 and TRBJ1-4, with D unresolved. TRBV23-1 is marked as an open reading frame, function uncertain. Trimming left V 1 base short and J 7 bases short, with 1 base between. The length of the CDR3 is 11 residues. The CDR3 is CASSQFEKLFF. In DNA form, the CDR3 reads TGCGCCAGCAGTCAATTTGAAAAACTGTTTTTT.

This clone was detected only a few times. V and J are TRBV2 and TRBJ2-7; D remains ambiguous. The CDR3 runs 11 residues. Trimming shortened V by 4 bases and J by 7 bases, and 8 bases separated the two germline ends. CDR1 is SNHLY, CDR2 FYNNEI, per germline. The CDR3 nucleotides are TGTGCCAGCAGTGGGTTTTGGGAGCAGTACTTC. It encodes CASSGFWEQYF.

In its sample, this clone was seen once. The rearrangement joins TRBV6-6 to TRBJ2-7; a weak D match, TRBD2 (5 bases). Per the germline V gene, CDR1 is MNHNY and CDR2 is SVGAGI (reference sequence). With 4 bases removed from V and 1 base from J, the gap between germline ends came to 11 bases. This CDR3 spans 14 amino acids. CDR3 sequence reads: CASSSASGSYEQYF. The CDR3 DNA is TGTGCCAGCAGTTCCGCCAGCGGATCCTACGAGCAGTACTTC.

CDR3 in DNA: TGTGCCAGCAGCTTGGACATAGGGGGCGATGGCTACACCTTC. This sequence encodes CASSLDIGGDGYTF. The genes are TRBV5-4 and TRBJ1-2, with 7 bases identical to TRBD1. After removal of 0 bases from V and 6 bases from J, the junction contained 5 bases not matched to a gene. This CDR3 has 14 amino acids. Germline values: CDR1 SGHNT, CDR2 YYREEE (reference sequence).

DNA of the CDR3: TGTGCCAGCAGCCAGAGCCCCGGGAGGGGAACAGATACGCAGTATTTT. Protein: CASSQSPGRGTDTQYF. The chain employs TRBV7-2 and TRBJ2-3; 8 bases line up with TRBD2. Trimming cost V 5 bases and J 3 bases; bases outside gene matches: 10. The germline V gene encodes CDR1 SGHTA and CDR2 FQGNSA. CDR3 length: 16 amino acids.

This clone was detected only a few times. V usage is TRBV30 and J usage is TRBJ1-2; D is uncertain. From germline, CDR1 is GTSNPN and CDR2 SVGIG (reference sequence). V dropped 4 bases and J dropped 7 bases, with 13 bases sitting between them. The CDR3 has 12 amino acids. The CDR3, as DNA: TGTGCCTGGACTTCACCCGTCGGTGGCTACACCTTC. This translates into CAWTSPVGGYTF.

The chain uses TRBV5-1 and TRBJ2-1; 10 bases match TRBD2. In germline, CDR1 is SGHRS, CDR2 YFSETQ. Losses at the gene ends were 0 bases for V and 8 bases for J; bases not matched to a gene: 8. The CDR3 is 16 amino acids. The CDR3 DNA reads TGCGCCAGCAGCTTGGCCCTTCCTAGCGGGAGCTATGAGCAGTTCTTC. It encodes CASSLALPSGSYEQFF.

V gene TRBV5-1 combines with J gene TRBJ1-1; D gene ambiguous. Germline V gene sequence: CDR1 SGHRS, CDR2 YFSETQ. V lost 1 base and J 0 bases, leaving 7 bases between the germline ends. The CDR3 runs 14 residues. DNA of the CDR3: TGCGCCAGCAGCTTGAGAAACATGAACACTGAAGCTTTCTTT. Its protein product is CASSLRNMNTEAFF.

The chain couples TRBV6-5 to TRBJ2-5, with a possible D match to TRBD1 (6 bases). V lost 6 bases to trimming and J lost 7 bases, with 15 bases between them. Looked up from germline, CDR1 is MNHEY and CDR2 is SVGAGI. CDR3 length equals 13 residues. CDR3 DNA sequence: TGTGCCAGCAGCGAACAGGGATCAAGGACCCAGTACTTC. Encoded protein: CASSEQGSRTQYF.

V is TRBV27 and J is TRBJ1-5; D is possibly TRBD1 (6 bases). Germline V gene lookup returns CDR1 MNHEY and CDR2 SMNVEV (reference sequence). The CDR3 length is 15 residues. V lost 2 bases, J lost 2 bases, and 10 bases lay in between. In DNA, the CDR3 is TGTGCCAGCAGTTTAAACAGACAGGGCAATCAGCCCCAGCATTTT. It specifies CASSLNRQGNQPQHF.

This clone was observed once. V usage is TRBV6-5 and J usage is TRBJ2-7, with D possibly TRBD1 on 5 matching bases. Germline values: CDR1 MNHEY, CDR2 SVGAGI. V gave up 5 bases and J gave up 6 bases, with 14 bases separating them. CDR3 length equals 13 residues. CDR3 protein: CASSAGIAGEQYF. The CDR3 DNA is TGTGCCAGCAGTGCAGGGATTGCCGGCGAGCAGTACTTC.

The V call is TRBV6-1, the J call TRBJ2-7; D gene ambiguous. Per germline, CDR1 MNHNS and CDR2 SASEGT. The CDR3 is 17 residues long. V gave up 2 bases and J gave up 3 bases, with 20 bases separating them. CDR3: CASSERTTDSRHYEQYF. The CDR3 DNA follows: TGTGCCAGCAGTGAACGCACCACCGATAGTAGACACTACGAGCAGTACTTC.